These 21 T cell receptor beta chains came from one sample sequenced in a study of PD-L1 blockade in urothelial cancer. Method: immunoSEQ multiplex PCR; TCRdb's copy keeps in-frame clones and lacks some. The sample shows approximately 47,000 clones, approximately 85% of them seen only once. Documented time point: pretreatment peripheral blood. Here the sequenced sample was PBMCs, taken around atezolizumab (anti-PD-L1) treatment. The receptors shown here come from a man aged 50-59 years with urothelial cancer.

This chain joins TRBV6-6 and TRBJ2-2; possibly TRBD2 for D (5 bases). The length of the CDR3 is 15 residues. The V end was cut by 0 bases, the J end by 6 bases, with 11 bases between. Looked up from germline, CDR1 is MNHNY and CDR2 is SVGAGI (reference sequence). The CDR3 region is CASSYSRRWPGELFF. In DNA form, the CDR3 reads TGTGCCAGCAGTTACTCTAGGAGGTGGCCCGGGGAGCTGTTTTTT.

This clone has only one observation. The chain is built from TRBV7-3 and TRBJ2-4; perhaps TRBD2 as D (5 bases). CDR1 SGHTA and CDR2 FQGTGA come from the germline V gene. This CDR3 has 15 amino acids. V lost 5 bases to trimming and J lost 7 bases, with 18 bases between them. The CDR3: CASSLMTPPGNIQYF. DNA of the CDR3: TGTGCCAGCAGCCTCATGACCCCCCCGGGGAACATTCAGTACTTC.

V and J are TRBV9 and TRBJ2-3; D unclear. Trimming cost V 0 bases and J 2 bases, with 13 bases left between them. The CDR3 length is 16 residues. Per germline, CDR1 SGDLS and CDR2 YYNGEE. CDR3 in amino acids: CASSVASDLLTDTQYF. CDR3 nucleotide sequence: TGTGCCAGCAGCGTAGCCTCTGACTTACTCACAGATACGCAGTATTTT.

The CDR3 nucleotides are TGTGCCAGCAGCGATAGTCGTCTAGCGGGAGGGAACACCGGGGAGCTGTTTTTT. The encoded protein is CASSDSRLAGGNTGELFF. This rearrangement joins TRBV9 to TRBJ2-2; 11 bases are a match to TRBD2. CDR1 is SGDLS and CDR2 is YYNGEE in the germline V gene. V dropped 3 bases and J dropped 1; count of bases not matched to a gene: 8. The CDR3 sequence is 18 residues long.

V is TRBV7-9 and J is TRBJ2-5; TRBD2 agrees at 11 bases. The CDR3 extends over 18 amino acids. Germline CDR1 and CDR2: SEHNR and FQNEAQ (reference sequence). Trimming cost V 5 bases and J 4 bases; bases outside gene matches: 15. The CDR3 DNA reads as TGTGCCAGCAGCGCCGGGACTAGCGGCCGACCGGAGGTAGAGACCCAGTACTTC. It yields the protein CASSAGTSGRPEVETQYF.

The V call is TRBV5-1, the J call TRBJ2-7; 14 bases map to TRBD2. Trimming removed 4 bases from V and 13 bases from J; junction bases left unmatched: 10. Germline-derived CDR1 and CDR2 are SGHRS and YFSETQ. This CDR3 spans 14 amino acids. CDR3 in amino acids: CASSPGTSGSAPYF. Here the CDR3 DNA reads TGCGCCAGCAGCCCAGGGACTAGCGGGAGTGCTCCTTACTTC.

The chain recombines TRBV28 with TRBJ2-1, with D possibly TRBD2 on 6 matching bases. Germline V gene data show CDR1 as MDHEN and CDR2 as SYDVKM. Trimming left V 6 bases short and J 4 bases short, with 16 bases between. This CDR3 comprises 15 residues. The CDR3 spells CASRPPGVFYNEQFF. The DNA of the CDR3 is TGTGCCAGCAGACCTCCGGGGGTCTTTTACAATGAGCAGTTCTTC.

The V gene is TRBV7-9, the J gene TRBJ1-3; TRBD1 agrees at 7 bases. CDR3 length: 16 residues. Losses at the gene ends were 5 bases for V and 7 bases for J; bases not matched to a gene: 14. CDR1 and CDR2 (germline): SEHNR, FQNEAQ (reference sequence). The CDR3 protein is CASSNLITGDTNTIYF. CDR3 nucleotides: TGTGCCAGCAGCAATCTTATCACAGGGGACACGAACACCATATATTTT. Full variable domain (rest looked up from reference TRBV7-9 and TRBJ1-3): DTGVSQNPRHKITKRGQNVTFRCDPISEHNRLYWYRQTLGQGPEFLTYFQNEAQLEKSRLLSDRFSAERPKGSFSTLEIQRTEQGDSAMYLCASSNLITGDTNTIYFGEGSWLTVV.

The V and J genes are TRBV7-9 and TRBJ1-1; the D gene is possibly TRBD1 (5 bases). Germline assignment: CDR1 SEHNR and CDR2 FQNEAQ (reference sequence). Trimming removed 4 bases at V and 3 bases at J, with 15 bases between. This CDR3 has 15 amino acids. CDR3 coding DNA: TGTGCCAGCAGCTCGCCCCAGGGCTGGGACACTGAAGCTTTCTTT. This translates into CASSSPQGWDTEAFF.

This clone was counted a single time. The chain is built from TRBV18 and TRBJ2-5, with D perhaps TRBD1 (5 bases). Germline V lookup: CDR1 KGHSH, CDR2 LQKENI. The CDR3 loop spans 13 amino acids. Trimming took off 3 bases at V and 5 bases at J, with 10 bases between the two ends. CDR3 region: CASSPHKGETQYF. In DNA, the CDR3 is TGTGCCAGCTCACCTCACAAGGGGGAGACCCAGTACTTC.

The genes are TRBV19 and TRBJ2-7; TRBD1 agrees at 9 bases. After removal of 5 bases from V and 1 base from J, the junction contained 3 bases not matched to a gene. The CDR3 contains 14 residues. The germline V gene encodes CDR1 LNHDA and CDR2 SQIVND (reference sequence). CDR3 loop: CASSGQGKSYEQYF. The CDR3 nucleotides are TGTGCCAGTAGTGGACAGGGGAAGTCCTACGAGCAGTACTTC.

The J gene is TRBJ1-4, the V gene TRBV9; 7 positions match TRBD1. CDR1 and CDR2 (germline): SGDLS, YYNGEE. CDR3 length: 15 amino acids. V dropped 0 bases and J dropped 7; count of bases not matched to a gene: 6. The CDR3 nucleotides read TGTGCCAGCAGCGTAGGGGGACAGCGAGGTGAAAAACTGTTTTTT. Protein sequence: CASSVGGQRGEKLFF.

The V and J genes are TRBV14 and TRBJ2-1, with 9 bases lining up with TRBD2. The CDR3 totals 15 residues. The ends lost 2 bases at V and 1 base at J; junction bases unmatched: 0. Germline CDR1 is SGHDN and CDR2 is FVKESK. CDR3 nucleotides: TGTGCCAGCAGCCAACTAGCGGGATCCTACAATGAGCAGTTCTTC. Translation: CASSQLAGSYNEQFF.

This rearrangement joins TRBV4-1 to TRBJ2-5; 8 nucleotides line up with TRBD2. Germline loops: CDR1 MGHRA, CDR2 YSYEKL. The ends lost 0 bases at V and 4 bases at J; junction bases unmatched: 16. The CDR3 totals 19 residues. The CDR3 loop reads CASSQEPARTGGGRETQYF. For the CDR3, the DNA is TGCGCCAGCAGCCAAGAGCCGGCCCGTACGGGGGGGGGCAGAGAGACCCAGTACTTC.

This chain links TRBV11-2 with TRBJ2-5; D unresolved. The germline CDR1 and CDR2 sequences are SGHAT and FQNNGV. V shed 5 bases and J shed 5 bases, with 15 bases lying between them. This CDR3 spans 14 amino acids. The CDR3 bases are TGTGCCAGCAGCACCAACAGCATCCAGGAGACCCAGTACTTC. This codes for CASSTNSIQETQYF.

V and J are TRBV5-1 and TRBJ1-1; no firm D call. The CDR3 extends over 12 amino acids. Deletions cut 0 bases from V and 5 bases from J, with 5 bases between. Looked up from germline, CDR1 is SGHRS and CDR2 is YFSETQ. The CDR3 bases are TGCGCCAGCAGCTTGGAGCGGACTGAAGCTTTCTTT. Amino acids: CASSLERTEAFF.

CDR3 residues: CASSRDRGSRQPQHF. Here the CDR3 DNA reads TGTGCCAGCAGTCGGGACAGGGGGTCTAGACAGCCCCAGCATTTT. The chain employs TRBV2 and TRBJ1-5; 11 bases align to TRBD1. J gave up 7 bases and V 5 bases, and 7 bases lay outside the gene matches. This CDR3 region has 15 residues. The germline CDR1 and CDR2 sequences are SNHLY and FYNNEI. The full variable domain, in which reference TRBV2 and TRBJ1-5 provide the parts outside the CDR3, is EPEVTQTPSHQVTQMGQEVILRCVPISNHLYFYWYRQILGQKVEFLVSFYNNEISEKSEIFDDQFSVERPDGSNFTLKIRSTKLEDSAMYFCASSRDRGSRQPQHFGDGTRLSIL.

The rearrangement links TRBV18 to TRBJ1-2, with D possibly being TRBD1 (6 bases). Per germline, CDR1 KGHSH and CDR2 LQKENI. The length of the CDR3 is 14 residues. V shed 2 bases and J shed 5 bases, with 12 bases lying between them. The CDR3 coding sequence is TGTGCCAGCTCACCATTGACAGGAGAATATGGCTACACCTTC. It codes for CASSPLTGEYGYTF.

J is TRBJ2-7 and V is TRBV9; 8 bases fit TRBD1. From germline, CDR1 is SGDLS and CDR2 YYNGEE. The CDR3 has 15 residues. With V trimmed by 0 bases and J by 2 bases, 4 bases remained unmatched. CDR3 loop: CASSVDDRGTYEQYF. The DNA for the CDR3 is TGTGCCAGCAGCGTAGACGACAGGGGAACCTACGAGCAGTACTTC.

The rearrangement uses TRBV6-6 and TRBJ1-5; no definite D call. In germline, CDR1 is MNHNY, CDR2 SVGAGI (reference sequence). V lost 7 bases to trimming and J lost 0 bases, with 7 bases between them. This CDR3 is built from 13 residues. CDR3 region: CASNNYSNQPQHF. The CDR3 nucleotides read TGTGCCAGCAACAATTATAGCAATCAGCCCCAGCATTTT.

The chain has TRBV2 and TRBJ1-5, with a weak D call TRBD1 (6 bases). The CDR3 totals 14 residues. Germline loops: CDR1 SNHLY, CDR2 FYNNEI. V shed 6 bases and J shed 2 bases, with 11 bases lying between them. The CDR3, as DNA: TGTGCCAGCAGGAGACAGGACGGCAATCAGCCCCAGCATTTT. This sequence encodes CASRRQDGNQPQHF.